This T cell receptor beta chain stems from a study of blood T cell repertoires in COVID-19. Deletions cut 4 bases from V and 2 bases from J, with 15 bases between. The CDR3 is 15 amino acids. Germline V gene sequence: CDR1 MGHRA, CDR2 YSYEKL. TCRdb keeps only in-frame clones here, not all; method: immunoSEQ multiplex PCR. The table lists about 160,000 clones, over 80% of them singletons, with just under 4% in the top ten. The chain is built from TRBV4-1 and TRBJ2-7; the D gene is possibly TRBD2 (5 bases). The TCR originated in a woman aged 55-69 years who had recovered from COVID-19. Sequenced sample: peripheral blood. Here the CDR3 reads CASSRDYLGAYEQYF. The CDR3 nucleotides read TGCGCCAGCAGCCGCGACTATCTTGGAGCCTACGAGCAGTACTTC.